The 18 T cell receptor beta chains below all came from one sample that was sequenced in a study of neoadjuvant anti-PD-1 for oral cavity cancer. Libraries were prepared by immunoSEQ multiplex PCR; TCRdb keeps only in-frame clonotypes and omits some of them. This sample has thousands of clones; 70% occur once, and the top ten carry roughly 2.8%. Time point defined: after neoadjuvant nivolumab, at surgical resection. Source: PBMCs, taken after nivolumab (anti-PD-1) treatment. Source of these receptors: a person aged 35-79 years with oral cavity squamous cell carcinoma.

This clone was picked up a small number of times. The V and J genes are TRBV25-1 and TRBJ1-2; D may be TRBD1 (6 bases). V was pared by 4 bases and J by 2 bases, with 14 bases between. This CDR3 contains 15 residues. Germline CDR1 is MGHDK and CDR2 is SYGVNS. Here the CDR3 DNA reads TGTGCCAGCAGTGGCCGGGACACATCAAACTATGGCTACACCTTC. This sequence encodes CASSGRDTSNYGYTF.

The chain has TRBV27 and TRBJ1-4, with D possibly matching TRBD1 (5 bases). Germline V gives CDR1 MNHEY, CDR2 SMNVEV (reference sequence). Trimming removed 4 bases at V and 4 bases at J, with 10 bases between. The CDR3 spans 14 residues. The CDR3 here is CASSWGGINEKLFF. The DNA for the CDR3 is TGTGCCAGCAGTTGGGGGGGGATTAATGAAAAACTGTTTTTT. The full variable domain, completed using reference TRBV27 and TRBJ1-4, is EAQVTQNPRYLITVTGKKLTVTCSQNMNHEYMSWYRQDPGLGLRQIYYSMNVEVTDKGDVPEGYKVSRKEKRNFPLILESPSPNQTSLYFCASSWGGINEKLFFGSGTQLSVL.

This chain connects TRBV4-3 to TRBJ2-2; 8 bases are a match to TRBD1. This CDR3 is 17 amino acids long. CDR1 and CDR2 (germline): LGHNA, YSLEER. The ends lost 0 bases at V and 2 bases at J; junction bases unmatched: 5. The CDR3 sequence: CASSQDVGTGNTGELFF. The CDR3 DNA sequence: TGCGCCAGCAGCCAAGATGTAGGGACAGGCAACACCGGGGAGCTGTTTTTT.

The chain employs TRBV25-1 and TRBJ2-1, with D possibly TRBD1 on 6 matching bases. V lost 11 bases, J lost 3 bases, and 14 bases lay in between. CDR1 is MGHDK, CDR2 SYGVNS, per germline. The CDR3 runs 13 residues. CDR3 protein: CASGSRGYNEQFF. Here the CDR3 DNA reads TGTGCCTCAGGTAGCAGGGGCTACAATGAGCAGTTCTTC.

V usage is TRBV6-6 and J usage is TRBJ2-2, with a tentative D call TRBD1 (5 bases). Trimming removed 0 bases at V and 8 bases at J, with 10 bases between. The germline V gene has CDR1 MNHNY and CDR2 SVGAGI (reference sequence). The CDR3 sequence is 14 residues long. The CDR3 DNA reads as TGTGCCAGCAGTTACTCAGGGGTTCTGGGGGAGCTGTTTTTT. Protein sequence: CASSYSGVLGELFF.

The J gene is TRBJ1-5, the V gene TRBV5-4; D may be TRBD1 (6 bases). Germline CDR1 and CDR2: SGHNT and YYREEE (reference sequence). The CDR3 has 14 residues. V was shortened by 3 bases and J by 5 bases, with 12 bases between the two germline ends. CDR3 in DNA: TGTGCCAGCAGCTCCAGGGGTGAGGATCAGCCCCAGCATTTT. Encoded protein: CASSSRGEDQPQHF.

The V gene is TRBV4-2, the J gene TRBJ2-2, with 10 bases lining up with TRBD2. Germline V gene sequence: CDR1 LGHNA, CDR2 YNFKEQ. The CDR3 has 19 residues. With 4 bases clipped from V and 3 bases from J, the junction kept 14 bases outside the gene matches. The DNA for the CDR3 is TGTGCCAGCAGCCTCCAGGCCCCGAGAGCGGGGGGGTACACCGGGGAGCTGTTTTTT. This translates into CASSLQAPRAGGYTGELFF.

The CDR3 nucleotides read TGTGCCAGCAGCGTAGACTTAGGGGTTGAGGCTTCTGGGTACACCTTC. Protein product: CASSVDLGVEASGYTF. The chain has TRBV9 and TRBJ1-2; weak D call: TRBD1 (5 bases). Germline V gene sequence: CDR1 SGDLS, CDR2 YYNGEE. V lost 0 bases and J 11 bases, leaving 23 bases between the germline ends. The CDR3 totals 16 residues.

This chain links TRBV7-2 with TRBJ2-1, with 8 bases matching TRBD2. CDR1 and CDR2 (germline): SGHTA, FQGNSA. Losses at the gene ends were 5 bases for V and 0 bases for J; bases not matched to a gene: 6. The CDR3 consists of 16 residues. Here the CDR3 DNA reads TGTGCCAGCAGCGGGCGGGGGGCAAGCTCCTACAATGAGCAGTTCTTC. Its protein product is CASSGRGASSYNEQFF.

This clone was seen just once. The chain combines TRBV5-5 with TRBJ2-5; no clear D gene. The CDR3 is 14 residues long. Germline V gene data show CDR1 as SGHKS and CDR2 as YYEKEE (reference sequence). V was trimmed by 4 bases and J by 5 bases, leaving 15 bases between them. The CDR3 reads CASSTSGRMETQYF. CDR3 sequence (DNA): TGTGCCAGCAGCACGAGTGGCAGGATGGAGACCCAGTACTTC. The full variable domain, with the rest looked up from reference TRBV5-5 and TRBJ2-5, is DAGVTQSPTHLIKTRGQQVTLRCSPISGHKSVSWYQQVLGQGPQFIFQYYEKEERGRGNFPDRFSARQFPNYSSELNVNALLLGDSALYLCASSTSGRMETQYFGPGTRLLVL.

The rearrangement links TRBV7-9 to TRBJ2-5; no clear D. The CDR3 extends over 11 amino acids. CDR1 is SEHNR, CDR2 FQNEAQ, per germline (reference sequence). Trimming stripped 5 bases from V and 1 base from J, with 2 bases between. The CDR3 here is CASSIQETQYF. In nucleotides, the CDR3 is TGTGCCAGCAGCATCCAAGAGACCCAGTACTTC.

The chain recombines TRBV6-6 with TRBJ2-2; 7 bases fit TRBD1. J was trimmed by 0 bases and V by 7 bases; bases with no gene match: 5. From germline, CDR1 is MNHNY and CDR2 SVGAGI (reference sequence). The CDR3 sequence is 15 residues long. CDR3 loop: CASILGTANTGELFF. CDR3 DNA sequence: TGTGCCAGCATCCTCGGGACAGCGAACACCGGGGAGCTGTTTTTT.

The chain recombines TRBV11-1 with TRBJ1-4; D not resolved. V lost 4 bases and J 0 bases, leaving 15 bases between the germline ends. The CDR3 has 17 amino acids. Germline loops: CDR1 SGHAT, CDR2 FQDESV (reference sequence). This CDR3 is CASSYTVSSATNEKLFF. The CDR3 coding sequence is TGTGCCAGCAGCTACACGGTCTCCTCTGCAACTAATGAAAAACTGTTTTTT.

This chain connects TRBV30 to TRBJ2-7; the D gene is possibly TRBD2 (7 bases). Trimming shortened V by 2 bases and J by 0 bases, and 14 bases separated the two germline ends. The CDR3 extends over 15 amino acids. Germline V lookup: CDR1 GTSNPN, CDR2 SVGIG (reference sequence). The CDR3 DNA follows: TGTGCCTGGAGTCGAGAGGGAGGGGGCTCCTACGAGCAGTACTTC. Its translation: CAWSREGGGSYEQYF.

This chain links TRBV2 with TRBJ2-6; D assignment may be TRBD1 or TRBD2 (5 bases each). This CDR3 comprises 17 residues. The ends were cut back, 6 bases at V and 0 bases at J, with 15 bases in the middle. CDR1 is SNHLY and CDR2 is FYNNEI in the germline V gene. DNA for the CDR3: TGTGCCAGCAGGGCCGGGACGGGGATCTCTGGGGCCAACGTCCTGACTTTC. The encoded protein is CASRAGTGISGANVLTF.

The genes are TRBV9 and TRBJ1-4, with TRBD1 identical over 10 bases. From germline, CDR1 is SGDLS and CDR2 YYNGEE. Trimming cost V 5 bases and J 8 bases; bases outside gene matches: 9. This CDR3 region has 15 residues. The CDR3 spells CASSTGTGEGEKLFF. Here the CDR3 DNA reads TGTGCCAGCAGTACCGGGACAGGGGAGGGGGAAAAACTGTTTTTT.

This clone showed up just a few times. The chain links TRBV10-3 to TRBJ2-3; D is undetermined. The CDR3 is made up of 12 amino acids. Trimming cost V 10 bases and J 3 bases, with 11 bases left between them. The germline CDR1 and CDR2 sequences are ENHRY and SYGVKD. In DNA, the CDR3 is TGTGCCACGACGGCGGAGACAGATACGCAGTATTTT. Protein sequence: CATTAETDTQYF.

This clone has only one observation. The chain couples TRBV5-1 to TRBJ2-7; 9 positions match TRBD1. Germline V gene lookup returns CDR1 SGHRS and CDR2 YFSETQ. With 3 bases clipped from V and 1 base from J, the junction kept 5 bases outside the gene matches. The CDR3 loop spans 15 amino acids. CDR3 coding DNA: TGCGCCAGCAGCTCGTCGACAGGGGGTTCCTACGAGCAGTACTTC. It is translated as CASSSSTGGSYEQYF.